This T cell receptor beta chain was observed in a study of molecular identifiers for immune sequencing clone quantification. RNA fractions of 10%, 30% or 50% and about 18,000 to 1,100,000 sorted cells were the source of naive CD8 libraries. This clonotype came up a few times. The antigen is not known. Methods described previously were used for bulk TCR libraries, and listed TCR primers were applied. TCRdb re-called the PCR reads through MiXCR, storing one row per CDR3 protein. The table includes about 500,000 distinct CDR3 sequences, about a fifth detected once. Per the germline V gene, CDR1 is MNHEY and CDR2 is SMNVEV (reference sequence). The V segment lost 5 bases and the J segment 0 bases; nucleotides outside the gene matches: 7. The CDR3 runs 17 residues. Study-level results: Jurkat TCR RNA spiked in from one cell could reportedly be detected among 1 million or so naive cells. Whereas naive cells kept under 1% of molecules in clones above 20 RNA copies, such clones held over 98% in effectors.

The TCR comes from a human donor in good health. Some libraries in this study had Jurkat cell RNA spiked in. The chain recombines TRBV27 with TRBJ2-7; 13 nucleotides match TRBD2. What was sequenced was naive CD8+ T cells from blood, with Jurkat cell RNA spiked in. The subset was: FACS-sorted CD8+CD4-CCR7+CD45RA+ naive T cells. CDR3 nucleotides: TGTGCCAGCAGTCCCTTAGGGACTAGCGGGACCTCCTACGAGCAGTACTTC. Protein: CASSPLGTSGTSYEQYF.